This T cell receptor beta chain derives from a study of T cell responses to AZD1222 COVID-19 vaccine. Overall study results and limits: The study reported that nearly half of spike-specific TCRs target unmutated variant regions.

Unmatched junction bases numbered 13, after V lost 10 bases and J lost 8 bases. Germline values: CDR1 LNHNV, CDR2 YYDKDF (reference sequence). This CDR3 comprises 14 residues. On this clone itself: As yet, its antigen is unknown.

The table came from immunoSEQ multiplex PCR; TCRdb's copy has only in-frame clones and leaves some out. Of more than 95,000 clones listed, about 89% are singletons. The chain is built from TRBV15 and TRBJ1-4; TRBD1 matches 7 bases. The source of this sequence is an adult who received the MenACWY meningococcal vaccine as a control. The sequencing used peripheral blood, collected 28 days after the second dose of the MenACWY control vaccine. The CDR3 nucleotides read TGTGCCATTCCGAACGACAGGGCTTACGAAAAACTGTTTTTT. Protein sequence: CAIPNDRAYEKLFF.